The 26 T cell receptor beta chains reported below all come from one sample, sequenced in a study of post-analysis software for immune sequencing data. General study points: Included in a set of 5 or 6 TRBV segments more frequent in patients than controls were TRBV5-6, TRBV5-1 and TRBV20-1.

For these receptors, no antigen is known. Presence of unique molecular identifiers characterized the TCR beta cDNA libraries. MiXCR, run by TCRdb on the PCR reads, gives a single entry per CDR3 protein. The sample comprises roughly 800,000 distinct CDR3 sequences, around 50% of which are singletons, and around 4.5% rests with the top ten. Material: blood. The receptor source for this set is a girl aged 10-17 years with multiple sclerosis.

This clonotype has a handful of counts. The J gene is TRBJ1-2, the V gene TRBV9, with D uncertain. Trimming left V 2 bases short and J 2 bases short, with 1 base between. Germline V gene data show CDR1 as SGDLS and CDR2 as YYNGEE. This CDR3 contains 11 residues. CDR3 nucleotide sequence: TGTGCCAGCAGCGTCAACTATGGCTACACCTTC. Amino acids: CASSVNYGYTF.

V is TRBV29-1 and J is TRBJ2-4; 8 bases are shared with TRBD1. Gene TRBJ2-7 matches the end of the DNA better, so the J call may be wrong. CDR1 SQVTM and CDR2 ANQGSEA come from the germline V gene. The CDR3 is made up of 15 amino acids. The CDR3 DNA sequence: TGCAGCGTTGAGGGACCGGGACAGGAAACCCTCGAGCAGTACTTC. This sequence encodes CSVEGPGQETLEQYF.

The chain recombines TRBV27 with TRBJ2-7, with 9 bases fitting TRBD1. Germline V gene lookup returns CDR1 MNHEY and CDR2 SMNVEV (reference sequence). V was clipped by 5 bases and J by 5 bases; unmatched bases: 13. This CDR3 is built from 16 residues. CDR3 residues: CASSPRAGQGYHEQYF. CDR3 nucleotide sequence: TGTGCCAGCAGTCCCCGAGCCGGACAGGGGTACCACGAGCAGTACTTC.

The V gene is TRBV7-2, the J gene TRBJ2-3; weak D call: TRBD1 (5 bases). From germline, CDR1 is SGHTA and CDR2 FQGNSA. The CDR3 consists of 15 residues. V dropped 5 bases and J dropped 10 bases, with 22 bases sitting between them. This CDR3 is CASSPPWVRAGSQYF. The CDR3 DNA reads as TGTGCCAGCAGCCCCCCTTGGGTTCGTGCAGGGTCGCAGTATTTT. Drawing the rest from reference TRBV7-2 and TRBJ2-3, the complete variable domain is GAGVSQSPSNKVTEKGKDVELRCDPISGHTALYWYRQSLGQGLEFLIYFQGNSAPDKSGLPSDRFSAERTGGSVSTLTIQRTQQEDSAVYLCASSPPWVRAGSQYFGPGTRLTVL.

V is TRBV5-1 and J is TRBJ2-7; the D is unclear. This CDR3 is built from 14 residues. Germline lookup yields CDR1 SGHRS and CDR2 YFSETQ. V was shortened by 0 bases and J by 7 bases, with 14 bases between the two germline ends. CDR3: CASSLDSGLSEQYF. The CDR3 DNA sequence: TGCGCCAGCAGCTTGGACAGTGGGCTAAGTGAGCAGTACTTC.

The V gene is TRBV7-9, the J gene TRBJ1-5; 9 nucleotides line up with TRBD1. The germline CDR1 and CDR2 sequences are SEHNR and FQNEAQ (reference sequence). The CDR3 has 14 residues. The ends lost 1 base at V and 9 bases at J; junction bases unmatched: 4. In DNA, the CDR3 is TGTGCCAGCAGCTTAGGGGGACAGGGCCCGCCCCAGCATTTT. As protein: CASSLGGQGPPQHF.

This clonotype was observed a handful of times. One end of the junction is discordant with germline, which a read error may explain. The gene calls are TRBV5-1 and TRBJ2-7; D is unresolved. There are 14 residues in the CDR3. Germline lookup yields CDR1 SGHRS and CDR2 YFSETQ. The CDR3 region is CASSLVEGSYEQYF. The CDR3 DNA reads TGTGCCAGCAGCTTAGTTGAAGGGTCCTACGAGCAGTACTTC.

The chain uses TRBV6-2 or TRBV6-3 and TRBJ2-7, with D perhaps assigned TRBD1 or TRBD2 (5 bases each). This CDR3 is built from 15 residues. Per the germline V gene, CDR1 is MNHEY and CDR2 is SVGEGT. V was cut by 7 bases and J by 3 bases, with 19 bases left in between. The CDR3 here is CASIRRGGTDYEQYF. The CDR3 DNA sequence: TGTGCCAGCATCCGAAGAGGTGGGACCGACTACGAGCAGTACTTC.

CDR3 sequence reads: CAISESGAGGLSDEQYF. The CDR3 DNA follows: TGTGCCATCAGTGAGTCGGGGGCGGGGGGGCTTTCCGACGAGCAGTACTTC. The rearrangement links TRBV10-3 to TRBJ2-7; 9 bases match TRBD2. With 0 bases clipped from V and 5 bases from J, the junction kept 11 bases outside the gene matches. CDR3 length: 17 amino acids. Germline CDR1 ENHRY, CDR2 SYGVKD.

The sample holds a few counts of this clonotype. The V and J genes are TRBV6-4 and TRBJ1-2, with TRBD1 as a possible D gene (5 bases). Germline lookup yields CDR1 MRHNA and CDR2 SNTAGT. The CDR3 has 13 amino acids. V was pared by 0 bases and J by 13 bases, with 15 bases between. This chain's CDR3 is CASSDSTYMGLTF. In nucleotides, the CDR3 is TGTGCCAGCAGTGACTCAACCTATATGGGACTCACCTTC.

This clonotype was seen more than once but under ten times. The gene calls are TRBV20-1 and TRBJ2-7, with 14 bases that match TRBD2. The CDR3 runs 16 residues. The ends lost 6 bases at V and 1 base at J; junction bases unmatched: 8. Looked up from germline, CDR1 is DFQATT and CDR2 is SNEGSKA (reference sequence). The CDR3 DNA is TGCAGTGCCGACCTCTGGACTAGCGGGAGGTCCTACGAGCAGTACTTC. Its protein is CSADLWTSGRSYEQYF.

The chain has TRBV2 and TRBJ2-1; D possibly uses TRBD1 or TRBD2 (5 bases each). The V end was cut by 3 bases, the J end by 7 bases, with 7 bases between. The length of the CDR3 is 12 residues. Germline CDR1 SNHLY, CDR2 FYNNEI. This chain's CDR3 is CASSDRENEQFF. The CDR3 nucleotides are TGTGCCAGCAGTGACAGGGAGAATGAGCAGTTCTTC.

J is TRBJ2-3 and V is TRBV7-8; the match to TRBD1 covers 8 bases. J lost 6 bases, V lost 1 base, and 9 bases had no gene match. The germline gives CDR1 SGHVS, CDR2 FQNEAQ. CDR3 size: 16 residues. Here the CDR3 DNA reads TGTGCCAGCAGCTTAGACCCGGACAGGGCACTGGATACGCAGTATTTT. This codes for CASSLDPDRALDTQYF.

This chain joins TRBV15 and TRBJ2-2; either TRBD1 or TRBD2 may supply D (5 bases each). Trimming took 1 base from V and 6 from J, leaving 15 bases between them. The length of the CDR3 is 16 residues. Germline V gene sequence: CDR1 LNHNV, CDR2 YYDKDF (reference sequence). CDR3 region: CATSRVTGRGAGELFF. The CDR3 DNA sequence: TGTGCCACCAGCAGAGTTACGGGGCGAGGGGCCGGGGAGCTGTTTTTT.

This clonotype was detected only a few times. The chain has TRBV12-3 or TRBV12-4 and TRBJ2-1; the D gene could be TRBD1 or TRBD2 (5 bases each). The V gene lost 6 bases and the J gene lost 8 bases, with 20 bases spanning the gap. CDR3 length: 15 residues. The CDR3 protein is CASSQIPGPWDEQFF. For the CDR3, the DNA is TGTGCCAGCAGCCAGATACCGGGACCCTGGGATGAGCAGTTCTTC.

CDR3 DNA sequence: TGTGCCAGCAGGACCAGGCTTCTTTCGGGGACAGGCAAACAAGAGACCCAGTACTTC. Translated: CASRTRLLSGTGKQETQYF. The chain uses TRBV6-1 and TRBJ2-5, with TRBD1 matching 8 bases. The length of the CDR3 is 19 residues. CDR1 is MNHNS, CDR2 SASEGT, per germline. J lost 2 bases, V lost 6 bases, and 20 bases had no gene match.

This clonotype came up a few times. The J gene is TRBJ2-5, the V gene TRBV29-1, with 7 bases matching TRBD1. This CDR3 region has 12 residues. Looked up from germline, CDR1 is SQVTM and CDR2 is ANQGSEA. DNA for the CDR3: TGCAGACGACAGGGAAGGCTAGAGACCCAGTACTTC. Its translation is CRRQGRLETQYF.

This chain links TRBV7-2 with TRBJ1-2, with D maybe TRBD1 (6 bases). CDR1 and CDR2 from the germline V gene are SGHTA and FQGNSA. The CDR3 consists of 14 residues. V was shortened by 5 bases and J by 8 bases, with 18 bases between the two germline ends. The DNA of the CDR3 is TGTGCCAGCAGCCTCCTTCTGGGGGCGGAGGGCTACACCTTC. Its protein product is CASSLLLGAEGYTF.

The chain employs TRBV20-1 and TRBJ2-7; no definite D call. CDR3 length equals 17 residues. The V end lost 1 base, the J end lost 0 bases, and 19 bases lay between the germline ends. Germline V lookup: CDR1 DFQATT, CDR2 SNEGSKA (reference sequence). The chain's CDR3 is CSARGGSAMRSSYEQYF. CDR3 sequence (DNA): TGCAGTGCTAGAGGGGGTTCAGCCATGAGGAGCTCCTACGAGCAGTACTTC.

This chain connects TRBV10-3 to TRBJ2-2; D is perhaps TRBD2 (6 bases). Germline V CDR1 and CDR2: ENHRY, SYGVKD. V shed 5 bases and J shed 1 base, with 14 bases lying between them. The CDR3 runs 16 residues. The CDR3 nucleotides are TGTGCCATCAGTATACCGGGACTGCGGAACACCGGGGAGCTGTTTTTT. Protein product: CAISIPGLRNTGELFF.

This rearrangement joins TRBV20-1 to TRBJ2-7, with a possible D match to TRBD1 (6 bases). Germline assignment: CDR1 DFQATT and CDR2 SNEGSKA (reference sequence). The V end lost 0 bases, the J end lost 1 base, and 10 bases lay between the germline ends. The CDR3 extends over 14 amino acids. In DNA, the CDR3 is TGCAGTGCTAGAGATCAGGGGAGATCCTACGAGCAGTACTTC. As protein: CSARDQGRSYEQYF.

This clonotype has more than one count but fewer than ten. CDR3 DNA: TGTGCCAGCAGTTACTCCGGGACAGGGGGCGAGCAGTACTTC. It is translated as CASSYSGTGGEQYF. This chain links TRBV6-5 with TRBJ2-4, with 11 bases that match TRBD1. The J call is in doubt because the DNA end fits TRBJ2-7 better. Germline V CDR1 and CDR2: MNHEY, SVGAGI. The CDR3 is made up of 14 amino acids.

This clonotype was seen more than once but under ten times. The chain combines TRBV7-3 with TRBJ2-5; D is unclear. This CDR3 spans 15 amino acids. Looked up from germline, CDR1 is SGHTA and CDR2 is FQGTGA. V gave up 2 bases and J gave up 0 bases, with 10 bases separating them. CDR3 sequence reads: CASSLGPGHQETQYF. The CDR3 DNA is TGTGCCAGCAGCTTAGGGCCCGGACACCAAGAGACCCAGTACTTC.

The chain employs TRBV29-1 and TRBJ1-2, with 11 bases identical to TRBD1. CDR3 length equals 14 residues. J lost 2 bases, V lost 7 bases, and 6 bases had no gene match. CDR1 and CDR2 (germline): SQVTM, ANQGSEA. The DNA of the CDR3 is TGCAGCGGGAGAGGGACAGGGGGAAACTATGGCTACACCTTC. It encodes CSGRGTGGNYGYTF.

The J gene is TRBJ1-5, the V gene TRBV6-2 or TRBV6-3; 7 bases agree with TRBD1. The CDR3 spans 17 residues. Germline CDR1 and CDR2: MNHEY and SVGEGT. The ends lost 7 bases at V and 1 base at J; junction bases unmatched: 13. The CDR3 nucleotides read TGTGCCAGCACCGTGGACAGGATCAAACGGAGCAATCAGCCCCAGCATTTT. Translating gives CASTVDRIKRSNQPQHF.

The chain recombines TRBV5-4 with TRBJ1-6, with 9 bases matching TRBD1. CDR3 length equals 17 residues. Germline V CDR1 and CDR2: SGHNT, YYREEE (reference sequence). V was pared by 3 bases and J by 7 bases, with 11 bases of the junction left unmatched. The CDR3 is CASSSARDRAQNSPLHF. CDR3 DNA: TGTGCCAGCAGCTCCGCCCGGGACAGGGCCCAGAATTCACCCCTCCACTTT.